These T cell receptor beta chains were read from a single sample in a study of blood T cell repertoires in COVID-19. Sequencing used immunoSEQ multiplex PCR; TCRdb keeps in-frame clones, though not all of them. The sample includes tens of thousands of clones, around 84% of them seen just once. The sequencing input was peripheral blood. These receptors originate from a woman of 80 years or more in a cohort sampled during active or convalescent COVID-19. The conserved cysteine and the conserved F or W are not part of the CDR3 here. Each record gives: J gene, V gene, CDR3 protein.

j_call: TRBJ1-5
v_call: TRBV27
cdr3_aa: ASSLARGYNQPQH

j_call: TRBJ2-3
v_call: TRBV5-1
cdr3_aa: ASSPTSGSQYTQY

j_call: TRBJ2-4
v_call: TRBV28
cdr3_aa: ASRPGILENIQY

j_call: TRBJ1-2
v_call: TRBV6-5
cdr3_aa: ASSRGQGGYT

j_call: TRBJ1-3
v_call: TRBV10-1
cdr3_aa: ASSESGTGNTIY

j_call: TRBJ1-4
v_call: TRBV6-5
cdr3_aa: ASGGDTNEKLF

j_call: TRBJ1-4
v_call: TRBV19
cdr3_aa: ASSNGWQGGEKLF

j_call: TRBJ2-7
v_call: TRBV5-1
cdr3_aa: ASGGQVSYEQY

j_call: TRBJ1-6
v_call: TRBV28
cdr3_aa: ASSPEGKYNNSPLH

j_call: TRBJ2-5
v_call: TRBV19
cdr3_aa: ASRPGAGGSETQY

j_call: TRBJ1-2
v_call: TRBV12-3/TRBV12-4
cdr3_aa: ASSMDSYGYT

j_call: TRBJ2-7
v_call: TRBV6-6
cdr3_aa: ASSPRGPGTGGYEQY

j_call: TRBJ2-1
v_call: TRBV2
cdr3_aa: ASSVLVYNEQF